The text below deals with one T cell receptor beta chain. This entry comes from a study of technical replicates of blood from a few donors. Profiling relied on immunoSEQ multiplex PCR, and the TCRdb table lists in-frame clones only, not all of them. The profile shows 80,000 or so clones, roughly 98% of them singletons. The CDR3 runs to 16 residues. Germline CDR1 LGHNT, CDR2 FRNRAP. V lost 5 bases and J 1 base, leaving 17 bases between the germline ends. Sequenced: T cells isolated from PBMCs. The clonotype comes from a human donor in good health. This chain uses TRBV12-5 with TRBJ1-1; D gene ambiguous. The CDR3 DNA sequence: TGTGCTAGTGGTCCATTCCCCGACGAGGGGAACACTGAAGCTTTCTTT. Translation: CASGPFPDEGNTEAFF. The whole variable domain, filled in from reference TRBV12-5 and TRBJ1-1, reads DARVTQTPRHKVTEMGQEVTMRCQPILGHNTVFWYRQTMMQGLELLAYFRNRAPLDDSGMPKDRFSAEMPDATLATLKIQPSEPRDSAVYFCASGPFPDEGNTEAFFGQGTRLTVV.